This paragraph reports one TCR beta chain. The antigen is unknown. The record originates from a study of OX40 agonist ivuxolimab in advanced cancers. About the research overall: Therapy given before enrollment (anti-PD-1, anti-PD-L1 or anti-CTLA-4) was allowed, and approximately 40% had some.

TCRdb's copy holds only in-frame clones and misses some; the assay was immunoSEQ multiplex PCR. The top ten clones hold more than 15% of a sample with approximately 71,000 clones, around 94% of them seen once. Germline trimming cut 6 bases from V and 7 bases from J; bases unmatched to any gene: 8. The V gene's germline CDR1 is SNHLY and CDR2 FYNNEI. CDR3 length: 13 residues. Notes on the study in general: Patients with a partial response at 0.1-3.0 mg/kg had among the lowest clonal expansion. The authors did not determine the antigen specificity of the expanded peripheral T cells. On average, a greater number of expanded clones characterised CD8+ T cells relative to CD4+.

The starting material was CD4+ or CD8+ T cells sorted from blood, obtained in a trial of the OX40 agonist ivuxolimab. This sequence was found in an adult with an advanced solid tumor such as melanoma, head and neck, liver or kidney cancer. The chain recombines TRBV2 with TRBJ1-1; 7 bases line up with TRBD1. Here the CDR3 DNA reads TGTGCCAGCAGCTGGACAGGTTTTGATGAAGCTTTCTTT. It yields the protein CASSWTGFDEAFF.